This T cell receptor (beta chain) is drawn from a study of blood T cell repertoires in COVID-19. Study information: Nucleic acid was either cDNA or gDNA, and it came from T cells, B-cell-depleted T cells, or PBMCs.

Self-reported history from a screening survey and questionnaire set each donor's cohort. Each recovered donor of Cohort 3 presented with two negative PCRs, clearance, or symptom resolution. The protocol was immunoSEQ multiplex PCR, while the TCRdb copy is restricted to in-frame clones and leaves out a portion. This table holds a few hundred thousand clones, under 95% found once. The source material was PBMCs or T cells enriched from blood (not recorded which). This TCR was recovered from a woman in her twenties or thirties who had recovered from COVID-19.

CDR3: CASGGESSYNEQFF. In nucleotides, the CDR3 is TGCGCCAGCGGAGGAGAGAGCTCCTACAATGAGCAGTTCTTC. The chain has TRBV5-1 and TRBJ2-1, with D possibly TRBD2 on 5 matching bases. This CDR3 spans 14 amino acids. Germline loops: CDR1 SGHRS, CDR2 YFSETQ. Trimming removed 7 bases at V and 0 bases at J, with 11 bases between.